The T cell receptor (beta chain) under discussion was sequenced for a study of blood T cell repertoires in COVID-19. Looking at the study overall: Spain, Italy and the United States supplied samples that represented acute and convalescent COVID-19. T cells, B-cell-depleted T cells, or PBMCs supplied cDNA or gDNA.

In the original analysis: Amplification with reference gene primers provided the estimates of nucleated cell counts. Using immunoSEQ multiplex PCR, the repertoire was profiled, and TCRdb retains in-frame clones only, with some absent. V and J calls and clone size come straight from that table; D and trimming were deduced from the DNA. The sample gives some 250,000 clones, around 88% of which show up once; more than 2.5% is in the top ten. Germline CDR1 reads SNHLY; CDR2 reads FYNNEI. The CDR3 consists of 13 residues. V shed 8 bases and J 5 bases; nucleotides not matched to a gene: 8. This TCR derives from a woman under 40 who had recovered from COVID-19. The chain couples TRBV2 to TRBJ1-2, with 7 positions matching TRBD1. Sequenced material: peripheral blood. The CDR3 nucleotides read TGTGCCAGCGGACAGGACCTATTATATGGCTACACCTTC. Translating gives CASGQDLLYGYTF. Using reference TRBV2 and TRBJ1-2 for the parts outside the CDR3, the full variable domain is EPEVTQTPSHQVTQMGQEVILRCVPISNHLYFYWYRQILGQKVEFLVSFYNNEISEKSEIFDDQFSVERPDGSNFTLKIRSTKLEDSAMYFCASGQDLLYGYTFGSGTRLTVV.